This entry lists 12 T cell receptor beta chains sequenced from one sample in a study of blood T cell repertoires in COVID-19 (dated by TCRdb to 2020 to 2022). The library relied on the immunoSEQ multiplex PCR assay. TCRdb holds this immuneACCESS table with in-frame rearrangements only. Some clones are missing; in checked studies, unresolved V genes explain under half, and the rest has no known cause. The sample yields 280,000 or so clones; 89% were counted once. The top ten hold approximately 13% of the sample. The sequencing sample was made of peripheral blood. All receptors derive from an older woman with acute or convalescent COVID-19.

This rearrangement joins TRBV9 to TRBJ2-7; 7 positions match TRBD1. The V and J ends lost 4 bases and 0 bases, in that order; junction bases with no gene match: 4. The CDR3 contains 14 residues. Looked up from germline, CDR1 is SGDLS and CDR2 is YYNGEE. The chain's CDR3 is CASSLGDSSYEQYF. CDR3 nucleotide sequence: TGTGCCAGCAGCTTGGGGGACAGCTCCTACGAGCAGTACTTC.

The chain joins TRBV9 to TRBJ2-3; 16 bases line up with TRBD2. CDR3 length: 22 residues. Unmatched junction bases numbered 18, after V lost 0 bases and J lost 5 bases. Per germline, CDR1 SGDLS and CDR2 YYNGEE. The CDR3 sequence is CASSVATQVPGLAGGRIDTQYF. The CDR3 DNA sequence: TGTGCCAGCAGCGTAGCTACTCAGGTTCCGGGACTAGCGGGGGGGCGAATAGATACGCAGTATTTT.

The J gene is TRBJ1-5, the V gene TRBV5-1, with 7 bases aligning to TRBD1. CDR3 length equals 15 residues. J gave up 7 bases and V 0 bases, and 7 bases lay outside the gene matches. Germline-derived CDR1 and CDR2 are SGHRS and YFSETQ. CDR3 DNA: TGCGCCAGCAGCTTGGCGGGAGGGGGCTTGCAGCCCCAGCATTTT. As protein: CASSLAGGGLQPQHF.

The chain carries TRBV11-2 and TRBJ1-4; 11 bases align to TRBD1. V was clipped by 5 bases and J by 8 bases; unmatched bases: 19. The CDR3 loop spans 19 amino acids. CDR1 and CDR2 from the germline V gene are SGHAT and FQNNGV. As DNA, the CDR3 is TGTGCCAGCAGCCAATTCGGCGGACAGGGGGCCGCGTGGGGGGAAAAACTGTTTTTT. Translation: CASSQFGGQGAAWGEKLFF.

A few counts support this clone. The chain combines TRBV9 with TRBJ2-3, with 7 bases matching TRBD1. The CDR3 spans 16 residues. Losses at the gene ends were 0 bases for V and 2 bases for J; bases not matched to a gene: 6. Germline lookup yields CDR1 SGDLS and CDR2 YYNGEE. CDR3 sequence reads: CASSVAGGQSTDTQYF. The CDR3 DNA is TGTGCCAGCAGCGTAGCTGGGGGACAGTCCACAGATACGCAGTATTTT.

The rearrangement uses TRBV28 and TRBJ2-3; the D gene is possibly TRBD1 (7 bases). Trimming pared 3 bases from V and 6 bases from J, leaving 10 bases between. Germline CDR1 reads MDHEN; CDR2 reads SYDVKM. The CDR3 contains 13 residues. CDR3 residues: CASSFAGQDTQYF. CDR3 in DNA: TGTGCCAGCAGTTTTGCGGGACAGGATACGCAGTATTTT.

The chain couples TRBV23-1 to TRBJ1-4, with D unclear. TRBV23-1 is filed as an ORF, its function uncertain. The V end lost 2 bases, the J end lost 7 bases, and 14 bases lay between the germline ends. The CDR3 has 15 residues. In DNA, the CDR3 is TGCGCCAGCAGTCAAATGTCACAGTCGTCTGAAAAACTGTTTTTT. It translates to CASSQMSQSSEKLFF.

Only a few counts were recorded for this clone. This chain joins TRBV5-1 and TRBJ2-2, with D uncertain. V shed 0 bases and J shed 1 base, with 7 bases lying between them. The germline CDR1 and CDR2 sequences are SGHRS and YFSETQ. This CDR3 comprises 15 residues. The CDR3 protein is CASSLGGKNTGELFF. The CDR3 DNA reads TGCGCCAGCAGCTTGGGAGGAAAGAACACCGGGGAGCTGTTTTTT.

In this sample, this clone turned up once. The chain joins TRBV9 to TRBJ2-7, with 8 bases that match TRBD2. The germline V gene has CDR1 SGDLS and CDR2 YYNGEE. The CDR3 runs to 17 residues. Unmatched junction bases numbered 9, after V lost 0 bases and J lost 1 base. The CDR3 nucleotides read TGTGCCAGCAGCGTAGGATTGGGCGGGGGGCATTCCTACGAGCAGTACTTC. Its translation: CASSVGLGGGHSYEQYF. Using reference TRBV9 and TRBJ2-7 for the parts outside the CDR3, the full variable domain is DSGVTQTPKHLITATGQRVTLRCSPRSGDLSVYWYQQSLDQGLQFLIQYYNGEERAKGNILERFSAQQFPDLHSELNLSSLELGDSALYFCASSVGLGGGHSYEQYFGPGTRLTVT.

V and J are TRBV28 and TRBJ2-6; 15 bases are shared with TRBD2. CDR3 length equals 18 residues. In germline, CDR1 is MDHEN, CDR2 SYDVKM. V lost 6 bases to trimming and J lost 3 bases; unmatched junction nucleotides: 6. The CDR3 nucleotides read TGTGCCAGCAGATCCTCGGGACTAGCGGGAGGTGGGGCCAACGTCCTGACTTTC. This translates into CASRSSGLAGGGANVLTF.

The chain couples TRBV9 to TRBJ2-7; D remains unclear. From germline, CDR1 is SGDLS and CDR2 YYNGEE. The CDR3 has 14 residues. Trimming left V 2 bases short and J 6 bases short, with 15 bases between. CDR3: CASSVFTEASEQYF. The CDR3 coding sequence is TGTGCCAGCAGCGTGTTTACCGAAGCAAGCGAGCAGTACTTC.

This clone was detected only once. The chain couples TRBV7-9 to TRBJ1-5; D might be TRBD1 (5 bases). Trimming cost V 5 bases and J 9 bases, with 29 bases left between them. CDR3 length: 18 amino acids. Germline V gene sequence: CDR1 SEHNR, CDR2 FQNEAQ (reference sequence). The CDR3 sequence is CASSRVRVQEGLGMPQHF. The CDR3 DNA follows: TGTGCCAGCAGCCGGGTGCGGGTACAGGAGGGACTTGGGATGCCCCAGCATTTT.